This TCR beta chain was found in a study of post-analysis software for immune sequencing data (dated by TCRdb to 2015 to 2017). With regard to the full study: Disease courses on record covered relapsing-remitting, secondary progressive and progressive-relapsing multiple sclerosis, though some patients had no subtype annotation. A subset of samples was prepared in parallel using single-end sample barcoding, then pooled and co-amplified after Illumina adapter ligation. The patient repertoires were set against under 13 previously published healthy control repertoires from donors whose ages ranged from about 6 to 26 years. Overall study outcomes, separate from this receptor: When samples were clustered directly using the F measure, samples prepared in the same batch co-clustered strongly, which prompted a batch-effect correction. Normalized Chao1 diversity was significantly lower in multiple sclerosis patients than controls, suggesting substantial peripheral T-cell clonal expansion. The control group was slightly older than the multiple sclerosis patient group. Patients showed significantly higher frequencies than controls for about 5 TRBV segments, among them TRBV5-6, TRBV5-1 and TRBV20-1.

This clonotype was recorded a few times. The specificity of this receptor is unknown. Base qualities are not recorded, but no much larger clone differs from it by a single base. TCR beta repertoires were profiled from peripheral blood of roughly twelve young patients with multiple sclerosis to demonstrate the VDJtools post-analysis software. Multiple sclerosis patients were children and adolescents aged roughly 6 to 17 years. V lost 4 bases and J lost 11 bases; the stretch between them is 6 bases long. The CDR3 numbers 10 residues from cysteine through phenylalanine. Only the CDR3 region is kept as DNA, spanning 30 bases read in frame from base 1. Library preparation employed PCR. Sequencing used an Illumina HiSeq 2500. To reduce PCR and sequencing biases, unique molecular identifiers were incorporated into the TCR beta cDNA libraries. Approximately 500,000 cDNA molecules were obtained per 1 to 10 million input T cells, so each molecule approximated one T cell. The same protocol used for the earlier healthy control dataset was applied to prepare and sequence the patient libraries. Samples belonging to the same batch were prepared together, multiplexed and sequenced on a shared HiSeq lane. As for the original processing: MIGEC was used to process the raw barcoded reads, and molecular identifier groups with only a single read were discarded before consensus assembly and CDR3 extraction. Clonotype tables were post-analysed with VDJtools, normalizing diversity by down-sampling all datasets to the smallest sample size. To correct batch-related cross-sample contamination, repertoire overlap clustering matched CDR3 amino acid sequences but not nucleotide sequences. TCRdb reprocessing: public reads trimmed at Q25 with fastp, clones called with MiXCR, in-frame beta chains kept. All rows with the same CDR3 protein become a single entry with the most common DNA and genes. These V and J calls originate from TCRdb's pipeline instead of the authors' own analysis. Here the sample has hundreds of thousands of distinct CDR3 sequences; nearly 45% occur a single time. Around an eighth of the sample goes to the ten largest clones.

The chain couples TRBV12-3 or TRBV12-4 to TRBJ2-1, with the D gene call left open. The TCR sequence derives from a girl under 18 with multiple sclerosis. Sequenced: blood. At the DNA level, the sequence is TGTGCCAGCAGTTATGAAAAGCAGTTCTTC. This translates into CASSYEKQFF.